This note documents a single T cell receptor (beta chain) sequence. It is unclear where the CDR3 begins or ends on the DNA, so no DNA is shown, and the CDR3 is as TCRdb lists it. The sample belongs to a study of CDR3 diversity in severe acne. TCRdb re-called the PCR reads through MiXCR, storing one row per CDR3 protein. The sample has about 84,000 distinct CDR3 sequences; 45% to 60% are singletons. The receptor's source is a male donor in good health, without acne. The material sequenced was blood.

The CDR3 sequence: CSARVGSYGYTFGSGTQYF. The chain is built from TRBV20-1 and TRBJ2-5. The germline gives CDR1 DFQATT, CDR2 SNEGSKA (reference sequence). The CDR3 numbers 19 amino acids, ends counted.